This T cell receptor (beta chain) was captured by sequencing in a study of shared clonotypes between healthy human individuals. Broader study findings: Non-shared clonotypes displayed generation probabilities falling below those of clonotypes present in all four donors.

Clones were sequenced by immunoSEQ multiplex PCR, and TCRdb holds only the in-frame ones, with some missing. The sample contains 950,000 to 1,100,000 clones, roughly 74% of which appear only once. Concerning this clone itself: Its antigen remains unidentified.

This CDR3 is built from 12 residues. Germline loops: CDR1 MNHNS, CDR2 SASEGT. Trimming shortened V by 10 bases and J by 0 bases, and 10 bases separated the two germline ends. The gene calls are TRBV6-1 and TRBJ2-7, with D maybe TRBD1 (6 bases). This clonotype was sampled from a man aged 18 to 29 in good health. Some clones in this sample may be carry-over from other donors' samples. Sequencing was carried out using memory CD4+ T cells from PBMCs. Subset indicated: CD45RA-negative fraction. The CDR3 nucleotides read TGTGCCATCCAGGACAGCTCCTACGAGCAGTACTTC. It yields the protein CAIQDSSYEQYF.